The table lists the clone carrying this T cell receptor (beta chain) with a few counts. The data derive from a study of blood T cell repertoires in COVID-19. Background on the study: PBMCs, B-cell-depleted T cells, or T cells were the source of the cDNA or gDNA that made up the material.

Original methodology: Amplification with reference gene primers provided the estimates of nucleated cell counts. Repertoires were generated with immunoSEQ multiplex PCR, while TCRdb's copy carries only in-frame clones and drops some. Clone size and the V and J calls come from that table; the DNA yielded D and trimming. The sample has about 390,000 clones, more than 70% seen once. V lost 5 bases, J lost 0 bases, and 4 bases stayed unmatched. The CDR3 is made up of 15 amino acids. CDR1 MNHEY and CDR2 SVGAGI come from the germline V gene. This TCR came from a woman aged 55-69 years with COVID-19, enrolled during active disease. Material for sequencing was peripheral blood. The chain carries TRBV6-5 and TRBJ1-3; 7 bases align to TRBD1. The CDR3 DNA follows: TGTGCCAGCAGTCCACCAGGGGGCTCTGGAAACACCATATATTTT. Amino acids: CASSPPGGSGNTIYF.